The 15 T cell receptor beta chains given below trace back to one sample, sequenced in a study of identical twins. TCRdb fed the 5' RACE reads into MiXCR, producing one record per CDR3 protein. The data show hundreds of thousands of distinct CDR3 sequences, 8% to 9% seen once. These data were also reused for a study on yellow fever vaccine responses in identical twins.

The sequencing sample was made of PBMCs. The receptors stem from a young woman in good health.

This clonotype was recorded many times. This sequence joins TRBV5-1 and TRBJ2-3, with 13 nucleotides matching TRBD2. Germline V gene lookup returns CDR1 SGHRS and CDR2 YFSETQ. This CDR3 spans 17 amino acids. With V trimmed by 0 bases and J by 4 bases, 5 bases remained unmatched. The DNA of the CDR3 is TGCGCCAGCAGCTTGGAGGGGACTAGCGGGGCCTCAGATACGCAGTATTTT. It yields the protein CASSLEGTSGASDTQYF.

A few counts support this clonotype. The gene calls are TRBV3-1 and TRBJ2-5; 7 positions agree with TRBD2. The CDR3 is made up of 17 amino acids. With V trimmed by 0 bases and J by 1 base, 8 bases remained unmatched. Germline V gene lookup returns CDR1 LGHDT and CDR2 YNNKEL (reference sequence). The CDR3 loop is CASSQEGRGWGQETQYF. CDR3 nucleotide sequence: TGTGCCAGCAGCCAAGAGGGGAGGGGTTGGGGCCAAGAGACCCAGTACTTC.

The table lists this clonotype with many counts. The chain employs TRBV6-1 and TRBJ2-1; 9 positions match TRBD1. Losses at the gene ends were 6 bases for V and 15 bases for J; bases not matched to a gene: 9. The CDR3 extends over 12 amino acids. CDR1 is MNHNS and CDR2 is SASEGT in the germline V gene. In DNA, the CDR3 is TGTGCCAGCAGAGCAACAGGGGGCTGGGGGTTCTTC. This translates into CASRATGGWGFF.

This clonotype was detected ten times or more. The chain carries TRBV6-1 and TRBJ2-1; 8 bases fit TRBD1. Germline lookup yields CDR1 MNHNS and CDR2 SASEGT. The CDR3 has 15 amino acids. J lost 3 bases, V lost 5 bases, and 6 bases had no gene match. The CDR3 loop is CASSKQGGGYNEQFF. The CDR3 coding sequence is TGTGCCAGCAGTAAACAGGGGGGCGGCTACAATGAGCAGTTCTTC.

This clonotype came up a few times. This chain links TRBV6-1 with TRBJ2-3; D may be TRBD1 (5 bases). Germline assignment: CDR1 MNHNS and CDR2 SASEGT. Trimming removed 5 bases at V and 3 bases at J, with 15 bases between. The CDR3 spans 15 residues. CDR3 DNA: TGTGCCAGCAGTCCCCAAGGGGATTGGACAGATACGCAGTATTTT. Protein sequence: CASSPQGDWTDTQYF.

This clonotype was counted only a few times. The rearrangement links TRBV7-9 to TRBJ2-7; D is unclear. Trimming shortened V by 4 bases and J by 0 bases, and 10 bases separated the two germline ends. Per germline, CDR1 SEHNR and CDR2 FQNEAQ (reference sequence). CDR3 length: 14 amino acids. The CDR3 here is CASSSPASSYEQYF. CDR3 coding DNA: TGTGCCAGCAGCTCACCGGCCAGCTCCTACGAGCAGTACTTC.

Ten or more counts support this clonotype. V is TRBV6-1 and J is TRBJ2-3, with D possibly matching TRBD1 (5 bases). Germline V gene lookup returns CDR1 MNHNS and CDR2 SASEGT. CDR3 length equals 13 residues. V was trimmed by 7 bases and J by 4 bases, leaving 12 bases between them. CDR3 in amino acids: CASIGAVSDTQYF. As DNA, the CDR3 is TGTGCCAGCATTGGGGCGGTCTCAGATACGCAGTATTTT.

This clonotype occurred many times. V usage is TRBV4-1 and J usage is TRBJ2-7; the D is unclear. Germline V gene sequence: CDR1 MGHRA, CDR2 YSYEKL. V was clipped by 0 bases and J by 2 bases, with 5 bases between them. This CDR3 comprises 13 residues. CDR3 residues: CASSQDTPYEQYF. The CDR3 DNA sequence: TGCGCCAGCAGCCAAGATACCCCCTACGAGCAGTACTTC.

The chain recombines TRBV18 with TRBJ2-7; D is unclear. This CDR3 is 14 amino acids long. Germline V gene sequence: CDR1 KGHSH, CDR2 LQKENI. V shed 0 bases and J shed 3 bases, with 9 bases lying between them. The CDR3 DNA follows: TGTGCCAGCTCACCACCGTCGAGGCACTACGAGCAGTACTTC. Its protein is CASSPPSRHYEQYF.

This clonotype came up once. The chain carries TRBV7-9 and TRBJ2-5; D might be TRBD2 (6 bases). The CDR3 extends over 14 amino acids. CDR1 and CDR2 (germline): SEHNR, FQNEAQ (reference sequence). The germline V and J ends were trimmed by 5 bases and 2 bases, with 12 bases remaining between them. The CDR3 coding sequence is TGTGCCAGCAGCGACTCGGGGGTTCAAGAGACCCAGTACTTC. Protein: CASSDSGVQETQYF.

This clonotype has at least ten counts. The DNA for the CDR3 is TGCAGCGTTGAACCTTCGACAGGAGAATTCAATGAGCAGTTCTTC. Its translation: CSVEPSTGEFNEQFF. The V and J genes are TRBV29-1 and TRBJ2-1; D possibly corresponds to TRBD1 (6 bases). This CDR3 comprises 15 residues. Trimming removed 2 bases from V and 6 bases from J, with 17 bases in between. The germline V gene has CDR1 SQVTM and CDR2 ANQGSEA.

This clonotype occurred a few times. Sequence at one end of the junction differs from germline and may be a read error. CDR3 DNA: TGTGCCAGCAGTCCCGGGACAGTTATTCTAGCGGGAGGCACAGAGCTGCTCTTC. This translates into CASSPGTVILAGGTELLF. The chain has TRBV27 and TRBJ2-1, with TRBD2 matching over 11 bases. Looked up from germline, CDR1 is MNHEY and CDR2 is SMNVEV (reference sequence). The CDR3 extends over 18 amino acids.

In its sample, this clonotype was seen a few times. The chain uses TRBV7-8 and TRBJ2-1; 8 nucleotides agree with TRBD1. After removal of 1 base from V and 9 bases from J, the junction contained 5 bases not matched to a gene. The germline gives CDR1 SGHVS, CDR2 FQNEAQ. The CDR3 consists of 14 residues. CDR3 sequence reads: CASSLDRGVGEQFF. DNA of the CDR3: TGTGCCAGCAGCTTAGACAGGGGGGTCGGTGAGCAGTTCTTC.

This clonotype was counted only a few times. CDR3 in amino acids: CASSYSILRGPNYEQYF. The CDR3 region has the DNA TGTGCCAGCAGTTACTCGATCTTGAGGGGACCCAACTACGAGCAGTACTTC. This sequence joins TRBV6-5 and TRBJ2-7; D is possibly TRBD1 or TRBD2 (5 bases each). The CDR3 runs 17 residues. From germline, CDR1 is MNHEY and CDR2 SVGAGI. Trimming stripped 0 bases from V and 3 bases from J, with 18 bases between.

There are a few counts of this clonotype. The chain is built from TRBV11-3 and TRBJ2-5; 8 positions match TRBD2. The CDR3 is 15 residues long. V was pared by 5 bases and J by 4 bases, with 9 bases of the junction left unmatched. CDR1 is SGHNT and CDR2 is YENEEA in the germline V gene. CDR3 protein: CASSPRGGIGETQYF. The CDR3 DNA sequence: TGTGCCAGCAGCCCACGGGGGGGAATTGGAGAGACCCAGTACTTC.